The rows below give T cell receptor beta chains drawn from one sample of a study of T cell repertoires in cytomegalovirus infection. No cognate antigen is known for these TCRs. TCRdb passed the reads through MiXCR, listing each CDR3 protein once. The sample lists about 890,000 distinct CDR3 sequences; around 32% were seen once. Here the sequenced sample was cultured CD8+ T cells from PBMCs, taken from culture after CMV antigen stimulation. The receptors originated from a human donor in good health (CMV status not recorded). Some clones in this sample may be carry-over from other donors' samples. The CDR3 runs from the conserved cysteine through the conserved F or W. The order of the fields is V gene, clone size, J gene, D gene, CDR3 DNA, CDR3 protein. The D gene is left open where the match is weak. Clone size is not always given. Where it is, it says once, few, many or a class for expanded clones.

V gene: TRBV28
clone size: few
J gene: TRBJ2-1
D gene: TRBD1
CDR3 DNA: TGTGCCAGCAGTTTAACGGGACAGGGGGCTTATGAGCAGTTCTTC
CDR3 protein: CASSLTGQGAYEQFF

V gene: TRBV7-2
clone size: many
J gene: TRBJ1-5
D gene: NA
CDR3 DNA: TGTGCCAGCAGCTTATACTGGGGGGTCAATCAGCCCCAGCATTTT
CDR3 protein: CASSLYWGVNQPQHF

V gene: TRBV18
clone size: NA
J gene: TRBJ2-3
D gene: TRBD1
CDR3 DNA: TGTGCCAGCTCAGAAAAAGCCCCGGGACAGTTAATTAGCACAGATACGCAGTATTTT
CDR3 protein: CASSEKAPGQLISTDTQYF

V gene: TRBV12-3/TRBV12-4
clone size: many
J gene: TRBJ1-6
D gene: NA
CDR3 DNA: TGTGCCAGCAGCTCCCCGGACGATGTTAATTCACCCCTCCACTTT
CDR3 protein: CASSSPDDVNSPLHF

V gene: TRBV4-1
clone size: NA
J gene: TRBJ2-1
D gene: TRBD1
CDR3 DNA: TGCGCCAGCAGCCGACTCCAGGGGGCGCGGGAGCAGTTCTTC
CDR3 protein: CASSRLQGAREQFF

V gene: TRBV27
clone size: NA
J gene: TRBJ1-2
D gene: NA
CDR3 DNA: TGTGCCAGCAGTTTATCGCTAGACAGACGCTATGGCTACACCTTC
CDR3 protein: CASSLSLDRRYGYTF

V gene: TRBV9
clone size: NA
J gene: TRBJ2-5
D gene: TRBD1
CDR3 DNA: TGTGCCAGCAGCGTAGGGACAGGGCGCTTAGAGACCCAGTACTTC
CDR3 protein: CASSVGTGRLETQYF

V gene: TRBV15
clone size: NA
J gene: TRBJ2-2
D gene: NA
CDR3 DNA: TGTGCCACCCGCAGTTCGAACACCGGGGAGCTGTTTTTT
CDR3 protein: CATRSSNTGELFF

V gene: TRBV6-5
clone size: few
J gene: TRBJ2-1
D gene: TRBD2
CDR3 DNA: TGTGCCAGCAATGTACTAGCGGGGGGGCTCAATGAGCAGTTCTTC
CDR3 protein: CASNVLAGGLNEQFF

V gene: TRBV7-2
clone size: many
J gene: TRBJ2-1
D gene: TRBD2
CDR3 DNA: TGTGCCAGCAGCGTAGCGGGGGGGCGGTACAATGAGCAGTTCTTC
CDR3 protein: CASSVAGGRYNEQFF

V gene: TRBV3-1
clone size: few
J gene: TRBJ1-6
D gene: NA
CDR3 DNA: TGTGCCAGCAGCCAACAGTGGACGAATTCACCCCTCCACTTT
CDR3 protein: CASSQQWTNSPLHF

V gene: TRBV2
clone size: once
J gene: TRBJ2-5
D gene: NA
CDR3 DNA: TGTGCCAGCAGTGACCTCTGGGGGGCATCACAAGAGACCCAGTACTTC
CDR3 protein: CASSDLWGASQETQYF

V gene: TRBV7-6
clone size: many
J gene: TRBJ1-4
D gene: NA
CDR3 DNA: TGTGCCAGCAGCAGCCCATGGGGCGTACGTGAAAAACTGTTTTTT
CDR3 protein: CASSSPWGVREKLFF

V gene: TRBV2
clone size: few
J gene: TRBJ1-4
D gene: TRBD1
CDR3 DNA: TGTGCCAGCAGTGAAGGACAGGGGGGGGATGAAAAACTGTTTTTT
CDR3 protein: CASSEGQGGDEKLFF

V gene: TRBV20-1
clone size: NA
J gene: TRBJ2-7
D gene: TRBD1
CDR3 DNA: TGCAGTGCTACTGGGACAGGGAATTACGAGCAGTACTTC
CDR3 protein: CSATGTGNYEQYF

V gene: TRBV7-6
clone size: NA
J gene: TRBJ1-4
D gene: NA
CDR3 DNA: TGTGCCAGCAGCTCGCGGGGCGAGGGGATTGAAAAACTGTTTTTT
CDR3 protein: CASSSRGEGIEKLFF

V gene: TRBV7-2
clone size: many
J gene: TRBJ2-2
D gene: TRBD2
CDR3 DNA: TGTGCCAGCAGCTATAGCGGGGGACAAGTCGGGGAGCTGTTTTTT
CDR3 protein: CASSYSGGQVGELFF

V gene: TRBV7-6
clone size: NA
J gene: TRBJ2-2
D gene: NA
CDR3 DNA: TGTGCCAGCAGCCCGACCCCCGGCCTGTTGAGGGAGCTGTTTTTT
CDR3 protein: CASSPTPGLLRELFF

V gene: TRBV7-8
clone size: NA
J gene: TRBJ2-3
D gene: NA
CDR3 DNA: TGTGCCAGCAGCTTAGGAGGGAGCAATCAGCCCCAGTATTTT
CDR3 protein: CASSLGGSNQPQYF

V gene: TRBV27
clone size: few
J gene: TRBJ1-1
D gene: NA
CDR3 DNA: TGTGCCAGCAGTTCCGTTTTAAGGCAGGTGAACACTGAAGCTTTCTTT
CDR3 protein: CASSSVLRQVNTEAFF

V gene: TRBV7-4
clone size: NA
J gene: TRBJ2-2
D gene: NA
CDR3 DNA: TGTGCCAGCAGCGCCGCCCGGCCCGGGGAGCTGTTTTTT
CDR3 protein: CASSAARPGELFF

V gene: TRBV6-2/TRBV6-3
clone size: NA
J gene: TRBJ2-5
D gene: NA
CDR3 DNA: TGTGCCAGCAGTGACTCGACTCGGGAGACCCAGTACTTC
CDR3 protein: CASSDSTRETQYF

V gene: TRBV7-2
clone size: few
J gene: TRBJ1-4
D gene: NA
CDR3 DNA: TGTGCCAGCAGCTTATGGGAACTAATAGCTGAAAAACTGTTTTTT
CDR3 protein: CASSLWELIAEKLFF

V gene: TRBV10-3
clone size: NA
J gene: TRBJ2-7
D gene: NA
CDR3 DNA: TGTGCCATCAGTGCAGACAGGGACTCCTCCTACGAGCAGTACTTC
CDR3 protein: CAISADRDSSYEQYF

V gene: TRBV24-1
clone size: NA
J gene: TRBJ2-5
D gene: NA
CDR3 DNA: TGTGCCACCAGTGATCCCGGGACGGAGGAACTGAAAGAGACCCAGTACTTC
CDR3 protein: CATSDPGTEELKETQYF

V gene: TRBV5-6
clone size: NA
J gene: TRBJ2-1
D gene: NA
CDR3 DNA: TGTGCCAGCAGCTTGGCAGGGGAGGACAATGAGCAGTTCTTC
CDR3 protein: CASSLAGEDNEQFF

V gene: TRBV10-3
clone size: NA
J gene: TRBJ2-1
D gene: NA
CDR3 DNA: TGTGCCATCAGTGAGCTCGACGATGAGCAGTTCTTC
CDR3 protein: CAISELDDEQFF

V gene: TRBV7-2
clone size: NA
J gene: TRBJ1-6
D gene: NA
CDR3 DNA: TGTGCCAGCAGCGCCGCACGGATAGATAATTCACCCCTCCACTTT
CDR3 protein: CASSAARIDNSPLHF

V gene: TRBV19
clone size: few
J gene: TRBJ1-5
D gene: NA
CDR3 DNA: TGTGCCAGTAGTATTACACAGGTGGTAAATCAGCCCCAGCATTTT
CDR3 protein: CASSITQVVNQPQHF

V gene: TRBV29-1
clone size: NA
J gene: TRBJ2-5
D gene: TRBD1
CDR3 DNA: TGCAGCGCCCCCGGGACAGACTTATATCAGGAGACCCAGTACTTC
CDR3 protein: CSAPGTDLYQETQYF

V gene: TRBV3-1
clone size: NA
J gene: TRBJ2-1
D gene: NA
CDR3 DNA: TGTGCCAGCAGCCACGGACAAGGGCCCTCCTACAATGAGCAGTTCTTC
CDR3 protein: CASSHGQGPSYNEQFF

V gene: TRBV5-6
clone size: NA
J gene: TRBJ2-7
D gene: NA
CDR3 DNA: TGTGCCAGCAGCTTAACGGGCGGAACCTCCTACGAGCAGTACTTC
CDR3 protein: CASSLTGGTSYEQYF

V gene: TRBV11-2
clone size: few
J gene: TRBJ1-2
D gene: NA
CDR3 DNA: TGTGCCAGCAGCTTGAGCAGGGCTAACTATGGCTACACCTTC
CDR3 protein: CASSLSRANYGYTF

V gene: TRBV28
clone size: NA
J gene: TRBJ1-1
D gene: NA
CDR3 DNA: TGTGCCAGCAGCCACAACCTTCGAGATTCGACTGAAGCTTTCTTT
CDR3 protein: CASSHNLRDSTEAFF

V gene: TRBV7-9
clone size: NA
J gene: TRBJ2-2
D gene: TRBD2
CDR3 DNA: TGTGCCAGCAGCTTGCCGGGACTAGCTGGTTCCGGGGAGCTGTTTTTT
CDR3 protein: CASSLPGLAGSGELFF

V gene: TRBV6-1
clone size: few
J gene: TRBJ2-7
D gene: NA
CDR3 DNA: TGTGCCAGCAGTGGGTGGGAGTCGGCCTACGAGCAGTACTTC
CDR3 protein: CASSGWESAYEQYF

V gene: TRBV29-1
clone size: NA
J gene: TRBJ1-5
D gene: NA
CDR3 DNA: TGCAGCGCCTCAGGCGGGAATAGCAATCAGCCCCAGCATTTT
CDR3 protein: CSASGGNSNQPQHF

V gene: TRBV7-2
clone size: NA
J gene: TRBJ1-2
D gene: NA
CDR3 DNA: TGTGCCAGCAGCTTTACAGGAAATGGCTACACCTTC
CDR3 protein: CASSFTGNGYTF

V gene: TRBV6-1
clone size: many
J gene: TRBJ2-7
D gene: TRBD1
CDR3 DNA: TGTGCCAGCAGTGAACACGGGACAGGGGGATCCTACGAGCAGTACTTC
CDR3 protein: CASSEHGTGGSYEQYF

V gene: TRBV2
clone size: NA
J gene: TRBJ2-1
D gene: TRBD2
CDR3 DNA: TGTGCCAGCAGTAACCCTCTGAGGACTAGTTTCAATGAGCAGTTCTTC
CDR3 protein: CASSNPLRTSFNEQFF

V gene: TRBV19
clone size: few
J gene: TRBJ1-1
D gene: NA
CDR3 DNA: TGTGCCAGTAGTTTCCAGTATGGTACTGAAGCTTTCTTT
CDR3 protein: CASSFQYGTEAFF